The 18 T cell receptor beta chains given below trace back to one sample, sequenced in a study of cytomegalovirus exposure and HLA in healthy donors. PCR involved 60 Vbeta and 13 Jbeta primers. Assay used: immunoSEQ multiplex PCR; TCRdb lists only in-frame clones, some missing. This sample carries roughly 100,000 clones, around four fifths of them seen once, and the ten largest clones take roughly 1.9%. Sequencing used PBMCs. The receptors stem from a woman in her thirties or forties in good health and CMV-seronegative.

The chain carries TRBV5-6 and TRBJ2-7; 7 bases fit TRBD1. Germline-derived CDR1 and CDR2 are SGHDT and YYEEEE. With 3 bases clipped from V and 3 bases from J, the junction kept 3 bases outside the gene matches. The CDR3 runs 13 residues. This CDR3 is CASSYDRVYEQYF. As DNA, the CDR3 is TGTGCCAGCAGCTATGACAGGGTCTACGAGCAGTACTTC.

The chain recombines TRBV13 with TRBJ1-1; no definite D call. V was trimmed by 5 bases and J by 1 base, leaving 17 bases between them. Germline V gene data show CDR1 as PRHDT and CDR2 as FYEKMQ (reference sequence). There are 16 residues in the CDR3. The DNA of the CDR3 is TGTGCCAGCAGCCCCATCCGCCGACGGGGGAACACTGAAGCTTTCTTT. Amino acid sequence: CASSPIRRRGNTEAFF. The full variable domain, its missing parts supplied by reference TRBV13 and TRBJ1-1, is AAGVIQSPRHLIKEKRETATLKCYPIPRHDTVYWYQQGPGQDPQFLISFYEKMQSDKGSIPDRFSAQQFSDYHSELNMSSLELGDSALYFCASSPIRRRGNTEAFFGQGTRLTVV.

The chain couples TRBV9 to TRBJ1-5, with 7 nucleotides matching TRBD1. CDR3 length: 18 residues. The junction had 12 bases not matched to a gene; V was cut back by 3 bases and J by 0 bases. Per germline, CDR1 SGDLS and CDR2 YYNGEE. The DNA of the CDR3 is TGTGCCAGCAGCGACGCCCCGGACAGGTACCTTAGCAATCAGCCCCAGCATTTT. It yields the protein CASSDAPDRYLSNQPQHF.

DNA of the CDR3: TGTGCCAGCATCGAACGGAGCACAGATACGCAGTATTTT. Translation: CASIERSTDTQYF. The chain combines TRBV25-1 with TRBJ2-3; D not certain. CDR3 length: 13 amino acids. Germline-derived CDR1 and CDR2 are MGHDK and SYGVNS. Trimming took off 7 bases at V and 0 bases at J, with 8 bases between the two ends.

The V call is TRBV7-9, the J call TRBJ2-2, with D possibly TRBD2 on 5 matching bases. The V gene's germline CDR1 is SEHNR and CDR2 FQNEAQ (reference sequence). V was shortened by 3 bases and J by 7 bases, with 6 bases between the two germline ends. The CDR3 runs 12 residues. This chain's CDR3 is CASSFRGGELFF. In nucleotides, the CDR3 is TGTGCCAGCAGCTTTCGGGGCGGGGAGCTGTTTTTT. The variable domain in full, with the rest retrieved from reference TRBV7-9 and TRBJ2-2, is DTGVSQNPRHKITKRGQNVTFRCDPISEHNRLYWYRQTLGQGPEFLTYFQNEAQLEKSRLLSDRFSAERPKGSFSTLEIQRTEQGDSAMYLCASSFRGGELFFGEGSRLTVL.

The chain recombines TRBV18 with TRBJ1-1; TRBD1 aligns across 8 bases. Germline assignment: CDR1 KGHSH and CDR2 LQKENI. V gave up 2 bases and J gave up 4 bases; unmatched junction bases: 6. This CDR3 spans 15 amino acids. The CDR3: CASSPRQGRSTEAFF. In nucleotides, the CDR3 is TGTGCCAGCTCACCAAGACAGGGGAGGAGCACTGAAGCTTTCTTT.

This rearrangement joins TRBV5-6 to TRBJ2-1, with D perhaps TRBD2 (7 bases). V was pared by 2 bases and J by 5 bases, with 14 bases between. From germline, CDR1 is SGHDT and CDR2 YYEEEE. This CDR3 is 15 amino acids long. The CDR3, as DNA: TGTGCCAGCAGCTTTGGGGGGCTAGCGGACAATGAGCAGTTCTTC. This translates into CASSFGGLADNEQFF.

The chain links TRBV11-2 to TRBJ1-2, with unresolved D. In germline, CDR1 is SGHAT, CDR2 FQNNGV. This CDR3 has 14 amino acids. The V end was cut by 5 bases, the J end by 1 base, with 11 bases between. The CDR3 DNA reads TGTGCCAGCAGCCTGGGAGCGATTAACTATGGCTACACCTTC. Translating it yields CASSLGAINYGYTF.

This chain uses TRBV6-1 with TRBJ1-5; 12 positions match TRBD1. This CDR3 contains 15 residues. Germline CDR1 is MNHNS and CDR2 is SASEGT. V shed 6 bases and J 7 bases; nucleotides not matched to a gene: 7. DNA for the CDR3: TGTGCCAGCAGAAGGGACAGGGGGCGCGACCAGCCCCAGCATTTT. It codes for CASRRDRGRDQPQHF.

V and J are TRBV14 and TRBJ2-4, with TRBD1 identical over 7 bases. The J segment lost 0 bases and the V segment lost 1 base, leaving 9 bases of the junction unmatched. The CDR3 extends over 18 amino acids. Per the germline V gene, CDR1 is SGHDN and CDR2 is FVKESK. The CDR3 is CASSQAQGPFLAKNIQYF. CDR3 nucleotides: TGTGCCAGCAGCCAAGCACAGGGGCCTTTTCTAGCCAAAAACATTCAGTACTTC.

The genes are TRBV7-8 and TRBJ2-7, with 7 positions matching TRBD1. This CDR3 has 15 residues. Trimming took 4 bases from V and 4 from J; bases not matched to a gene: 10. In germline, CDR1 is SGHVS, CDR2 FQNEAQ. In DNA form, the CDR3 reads TGTGCCAGCAGCTCCTCGACAGGGACCGTTTACGAGCAGTACTTC. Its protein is CASSSSTGTVYEQYF. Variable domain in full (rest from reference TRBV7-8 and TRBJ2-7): GAGVSQSPRYKVAKRGQDVALRCDPISGHVSLFWYQQALGQGPEFLTYFQNEAQLDKSGLPSDRFFAERPEGSVSTLKIQRTQQEDSAVYLCASSSSTGTVYEQYFGPGTRLTVT.

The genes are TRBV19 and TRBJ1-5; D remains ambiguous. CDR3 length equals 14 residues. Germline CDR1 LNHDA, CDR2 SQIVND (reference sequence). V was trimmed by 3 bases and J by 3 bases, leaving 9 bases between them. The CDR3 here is CASSIYGINQPQHF. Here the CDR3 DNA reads TGTGCCAGTAGTATCTATGGTATCAATCAGCCCCAGCATTTT.

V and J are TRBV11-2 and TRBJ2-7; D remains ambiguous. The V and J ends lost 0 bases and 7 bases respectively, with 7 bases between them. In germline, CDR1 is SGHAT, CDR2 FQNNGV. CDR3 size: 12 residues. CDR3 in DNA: TGTGCCAGCAGCTTAGATGAGTTAGAGCAGTACTTC. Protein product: CASSLDELEQYF.

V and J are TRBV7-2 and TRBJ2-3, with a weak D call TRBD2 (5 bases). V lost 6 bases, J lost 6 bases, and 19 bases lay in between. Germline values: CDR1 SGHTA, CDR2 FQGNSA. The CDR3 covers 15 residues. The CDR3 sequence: CASSLLQRSPDTQYF. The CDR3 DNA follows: TGTGCCAGCAGTCTACTGCAGCGGTCGCCCGATACGCAGTATTTT.

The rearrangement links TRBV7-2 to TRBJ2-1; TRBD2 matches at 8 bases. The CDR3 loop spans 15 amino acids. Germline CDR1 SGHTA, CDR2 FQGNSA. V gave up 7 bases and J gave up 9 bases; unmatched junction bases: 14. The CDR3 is CASNSRWGLEGEQFF. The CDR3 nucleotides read TGTGCCAGCAACTCAAGATGGGGACTAGAGGGTGAGCAGTTCTTC.

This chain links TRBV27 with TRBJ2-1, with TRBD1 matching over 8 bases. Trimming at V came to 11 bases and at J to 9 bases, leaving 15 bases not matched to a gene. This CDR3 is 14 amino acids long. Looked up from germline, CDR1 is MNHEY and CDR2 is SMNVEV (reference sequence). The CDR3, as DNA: TGTGCCGGGGAGGACAGGGCTTTTGAGGGTGAGCAGTTCTTC. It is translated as CAGEDRAFEGEQFF.

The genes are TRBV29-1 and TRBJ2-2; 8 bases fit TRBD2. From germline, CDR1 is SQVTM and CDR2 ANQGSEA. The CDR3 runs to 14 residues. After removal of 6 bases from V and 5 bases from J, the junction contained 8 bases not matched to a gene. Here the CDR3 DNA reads TGCAGCGTCTCCCGGTCGGGAGGGACCGGGGAGCTGTTTTTT. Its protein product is CSVSRSGGTGELFF.

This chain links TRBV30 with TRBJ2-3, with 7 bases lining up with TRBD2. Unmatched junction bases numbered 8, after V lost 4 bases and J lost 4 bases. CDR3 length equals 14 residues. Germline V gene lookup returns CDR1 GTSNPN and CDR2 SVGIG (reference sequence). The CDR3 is CAWMERGRADTQYF. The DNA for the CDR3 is TGTGCCTGGATGGAACGAGGGAGGGCAGATACGCAGTATTTT. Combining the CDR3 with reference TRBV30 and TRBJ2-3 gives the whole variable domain SQTIHQWPATLVQPVGSPLSLECTVEGTSNPNLYWYRQAAGRGLQLLFYSVGIGQISSEVPQNLSASRPQDRQFILSSKKLLLSDSGFYLCAWMERGRADTQYFGPGTRLTVL.